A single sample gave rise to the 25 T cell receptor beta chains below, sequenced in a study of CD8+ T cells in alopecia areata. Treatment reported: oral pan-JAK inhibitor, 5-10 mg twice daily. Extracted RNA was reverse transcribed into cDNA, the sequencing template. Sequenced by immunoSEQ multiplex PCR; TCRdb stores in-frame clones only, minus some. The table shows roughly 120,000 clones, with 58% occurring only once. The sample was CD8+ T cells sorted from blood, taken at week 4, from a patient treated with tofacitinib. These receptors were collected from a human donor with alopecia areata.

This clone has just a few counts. The CDR3 sequence is CATRSGQGRDRYEQYF. The CDR3 DNA reads as TGTGCCACCCGGTCAGGACAGGGGAGGGATCGGTACGAGCAGTACTTC. The V gene is TRBV2, the J gene TRBJ2-7; 9 bases line up with TRBD1. The V gene's germline CDR1 is SNHLY and CDR2 FYNNEI. V lost 10 bases, J lost 4 bases, and 17 bases stayed unmatched. The CDR3 is 16 amino acids.

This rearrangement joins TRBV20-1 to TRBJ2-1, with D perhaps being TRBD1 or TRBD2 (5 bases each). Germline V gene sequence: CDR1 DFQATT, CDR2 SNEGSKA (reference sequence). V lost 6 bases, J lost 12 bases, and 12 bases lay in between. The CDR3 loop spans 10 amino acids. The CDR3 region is CSAGDGGQFF. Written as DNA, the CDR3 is TGCAGTGCGGGGGACGGCGGGCAGTTCTTC.

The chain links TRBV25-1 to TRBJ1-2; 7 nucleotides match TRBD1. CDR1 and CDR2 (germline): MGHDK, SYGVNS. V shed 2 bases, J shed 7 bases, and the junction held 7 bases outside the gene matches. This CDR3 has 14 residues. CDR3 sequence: CASSEPNQGVGYTF. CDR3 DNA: TGTGCCAGCAGTGAACCAAATCAGGGGGTTGGCTACACCTTC.

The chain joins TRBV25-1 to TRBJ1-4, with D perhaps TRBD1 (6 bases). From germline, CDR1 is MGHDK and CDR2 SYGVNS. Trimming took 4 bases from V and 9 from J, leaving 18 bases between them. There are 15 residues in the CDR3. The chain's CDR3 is CASSGRQERTQKLFF. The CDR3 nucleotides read TGTGCCAGCAGTGGAAGACAGGAGAGGACTCAAAAACTGTTTTTT.

The CDR3 nucleotides are TGCAGCGTTGTTGGGACTAGCGGGGGGCTTAGTAATGAGCAGTTCTTC. Its translation: CSVVGTSGGLSNEQFF. This chain links TRBV29-1 with TRBJ2-1, with 15 bases identical to TRBD2. CDR3 length: 16 residues. The trim removed 4 bases at V and 7 bases at J, leaving 8 bases unmatched. From germline, CDR1 is SQVTM and CDR2 ANQGSEA.

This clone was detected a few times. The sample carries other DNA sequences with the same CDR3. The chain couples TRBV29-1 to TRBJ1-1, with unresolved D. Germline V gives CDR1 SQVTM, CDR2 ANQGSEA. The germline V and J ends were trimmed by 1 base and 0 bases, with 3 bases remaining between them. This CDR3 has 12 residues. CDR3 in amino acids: CSVEGLNTEAFF. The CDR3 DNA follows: TGCAGCGTTGAAGGGTTGAACACTGAAGCTTTCTTT.

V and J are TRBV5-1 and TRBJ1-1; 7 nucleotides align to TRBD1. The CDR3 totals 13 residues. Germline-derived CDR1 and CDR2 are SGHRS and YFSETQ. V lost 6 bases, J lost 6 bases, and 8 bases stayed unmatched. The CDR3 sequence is CASKRQGGAEAFF. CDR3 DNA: TGCGCCAGCAAAAGACAGGGTGGGGCTGAAGCTTTCTTT.

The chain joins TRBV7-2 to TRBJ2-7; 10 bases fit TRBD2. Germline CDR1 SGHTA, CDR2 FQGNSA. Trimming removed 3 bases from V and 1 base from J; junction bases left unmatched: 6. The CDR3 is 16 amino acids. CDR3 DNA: TGTGCCAGCAGCTTCTCACTAGCGGGGCCTTCCTACGAGCAGTACTTC. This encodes CASSFSLAGPSYEQYF. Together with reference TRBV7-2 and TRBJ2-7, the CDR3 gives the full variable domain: GAGVSQSPSNKVTEKGKDVELRCDPISGHTALYWYRQSLGQGLEFLIYFQGNSAPDKSGLPSDRFSAERTGGSVSTLTIQRTQQEDSAVYLCASSFSLAGPSYEQYFGPGTRLTVT.

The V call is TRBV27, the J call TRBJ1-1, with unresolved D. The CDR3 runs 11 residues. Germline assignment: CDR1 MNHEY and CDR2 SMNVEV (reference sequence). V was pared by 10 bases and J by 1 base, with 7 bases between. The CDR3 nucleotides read TGTGCCACCAACTGGAACACTGAAGCTTTCTTT. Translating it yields CATNWNTEAFF.

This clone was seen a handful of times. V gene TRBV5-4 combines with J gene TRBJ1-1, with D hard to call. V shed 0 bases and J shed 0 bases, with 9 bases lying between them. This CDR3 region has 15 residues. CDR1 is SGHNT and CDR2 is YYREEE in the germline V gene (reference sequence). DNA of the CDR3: TGTGCCAGCAGCTTGGCTCGGGGTTTGAACACTGAAGCTTTCTTT. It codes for CASSLARGLNTEAFF.

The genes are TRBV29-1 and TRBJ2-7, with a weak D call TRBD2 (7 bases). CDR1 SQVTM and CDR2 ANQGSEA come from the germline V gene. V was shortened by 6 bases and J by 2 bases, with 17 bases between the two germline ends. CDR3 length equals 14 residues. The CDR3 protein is CSVARGDKTYEQYF. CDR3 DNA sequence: TGCAGCGTCGCTCGGGGGGACAAAACCTACGAGCAGTACTTC.

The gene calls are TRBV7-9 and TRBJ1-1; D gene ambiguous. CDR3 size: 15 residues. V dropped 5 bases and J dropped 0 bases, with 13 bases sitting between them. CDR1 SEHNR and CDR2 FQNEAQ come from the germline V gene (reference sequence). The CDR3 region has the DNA TGTGCCAGCAGCCCGAGAGAGTATATGAACACTGAAGCTTTCTTT. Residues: CASSPREYMNTEAFF.

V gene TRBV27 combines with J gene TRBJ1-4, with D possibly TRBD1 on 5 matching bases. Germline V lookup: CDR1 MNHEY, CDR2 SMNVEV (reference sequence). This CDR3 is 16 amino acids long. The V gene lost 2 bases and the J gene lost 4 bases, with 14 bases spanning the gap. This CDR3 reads CASSLTSDTINEKLFF. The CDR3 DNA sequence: TGTGCCAGCAGTTTAACTTCGGACACAATTAATGAAAAACTGTTTTTT.

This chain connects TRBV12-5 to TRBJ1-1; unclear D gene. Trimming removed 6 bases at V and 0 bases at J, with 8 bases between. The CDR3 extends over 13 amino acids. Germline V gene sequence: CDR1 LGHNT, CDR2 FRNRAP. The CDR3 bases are TGTGCTAGTGGCCAGCCACTGAACACTGAAGCTTTCTTT. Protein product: CASGQPLNTEAFF.

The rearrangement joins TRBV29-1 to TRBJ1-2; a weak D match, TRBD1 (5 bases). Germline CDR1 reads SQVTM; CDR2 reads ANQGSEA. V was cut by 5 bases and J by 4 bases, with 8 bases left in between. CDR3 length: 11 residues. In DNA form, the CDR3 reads TGCAGCGTTCGGGGGAGCTATGGCTACACCTTC. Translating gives CSVRGSYGYTF.

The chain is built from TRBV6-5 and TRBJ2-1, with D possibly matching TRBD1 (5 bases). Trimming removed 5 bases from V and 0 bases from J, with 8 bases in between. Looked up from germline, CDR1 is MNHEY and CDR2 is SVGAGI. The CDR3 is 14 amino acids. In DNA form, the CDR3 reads TGTGCCAGCAGTGGACATAGCTCCTACAATGAGCAGTTCTTC. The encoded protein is CASSGHSSYNEQFF.

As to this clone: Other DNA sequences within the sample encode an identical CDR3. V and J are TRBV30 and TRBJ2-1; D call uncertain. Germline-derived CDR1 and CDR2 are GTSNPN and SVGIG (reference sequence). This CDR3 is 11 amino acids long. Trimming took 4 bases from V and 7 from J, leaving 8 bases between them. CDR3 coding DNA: TGTGCCTGGACTACCGGTAATGAGCAGTTCTTC. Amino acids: CAWTTGNEQFF.

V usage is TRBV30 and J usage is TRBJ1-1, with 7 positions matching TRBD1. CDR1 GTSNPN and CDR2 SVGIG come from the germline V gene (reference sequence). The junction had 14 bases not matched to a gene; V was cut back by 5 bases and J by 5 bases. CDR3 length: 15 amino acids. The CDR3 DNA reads TGTGCCTGGGAGACAGGGCCCTCGCCAGTGACTGAAGCTTTCTTT. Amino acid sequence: CAWETGPSPVTEAFF.

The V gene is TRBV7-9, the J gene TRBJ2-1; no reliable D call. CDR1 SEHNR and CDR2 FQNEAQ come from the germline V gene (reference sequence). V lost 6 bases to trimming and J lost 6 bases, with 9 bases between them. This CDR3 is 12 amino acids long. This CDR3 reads CASSTIPNEQFF. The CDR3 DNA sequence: TGTGCCAGCAGTACAATCCCCAATGAGCAGTTCTTC.

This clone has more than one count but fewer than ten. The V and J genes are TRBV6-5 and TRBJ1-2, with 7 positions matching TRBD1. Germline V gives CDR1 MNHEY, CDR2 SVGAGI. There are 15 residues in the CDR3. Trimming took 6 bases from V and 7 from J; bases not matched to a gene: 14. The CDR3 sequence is CASRRLLQGQGGYTF. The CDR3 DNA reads TGTGCCAGCAGACGGCTCCTACAGGGGCAAGGTGGCTACACCTTC.

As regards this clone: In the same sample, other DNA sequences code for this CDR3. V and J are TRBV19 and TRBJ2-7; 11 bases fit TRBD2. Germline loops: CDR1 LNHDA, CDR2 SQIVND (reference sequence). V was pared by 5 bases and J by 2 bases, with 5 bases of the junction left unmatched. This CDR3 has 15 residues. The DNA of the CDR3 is TGTGCCAGTAGTCCCGGGACTAGCGGTACCTACGAGCAGTACTTC. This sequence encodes CASSPGTSGTYEQYF.

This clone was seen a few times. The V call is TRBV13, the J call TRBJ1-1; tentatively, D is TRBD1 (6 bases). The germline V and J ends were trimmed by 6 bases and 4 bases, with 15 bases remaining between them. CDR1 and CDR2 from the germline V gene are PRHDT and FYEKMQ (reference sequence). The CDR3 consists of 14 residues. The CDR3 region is CASRTRGEGTEAFF. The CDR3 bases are TGTGCCAGCAGGACCAGGGGCGAGGGCACTGAAGCTTTCTTT.

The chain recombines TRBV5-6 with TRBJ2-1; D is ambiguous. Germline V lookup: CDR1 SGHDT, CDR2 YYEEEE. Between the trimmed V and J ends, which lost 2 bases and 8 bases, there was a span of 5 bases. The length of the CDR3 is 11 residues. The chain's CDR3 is CASSFGDEQFF. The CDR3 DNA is TGTGCCAGCAGCTTTGGGGATGAGCAGTTCTTC.

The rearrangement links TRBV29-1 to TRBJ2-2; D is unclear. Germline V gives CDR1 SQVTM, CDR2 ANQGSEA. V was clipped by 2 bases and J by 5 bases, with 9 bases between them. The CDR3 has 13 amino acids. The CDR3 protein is CSVERIATGELFF. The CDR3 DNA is TGCAGCGTTGAAAGGATAGCTACCGGGGAGCTGTTTTTT.

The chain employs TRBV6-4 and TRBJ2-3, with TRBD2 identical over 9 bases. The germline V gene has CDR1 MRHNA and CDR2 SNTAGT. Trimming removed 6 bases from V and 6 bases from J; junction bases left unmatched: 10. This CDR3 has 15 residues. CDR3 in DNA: TGTGCCAGCAGCGCCGGGACTAGCTCGGTCGATACGCAGTATTTT. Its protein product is CASSAGTSSVDTQYF.